This TCR beta chain originates from a study of Graves' ophthalmopathy and Graves' hyperthyroidism. Background on the study: Pretreatment peripheral blood was obtained at initial diagnosis.

TCR beta CDR3 regions were amplified from RNA transcripts. HTBI primers primed a first-round RT-PCR, and a second-round multiplex PCR followed. TCRdb passed the multiplex PCR reads through MiXCR, listing each CDR3 protein once. The data show roughly 610,000 distinct CDR3 sequences, 20% to 25% seen once. In germline, CDR1 is KGHSH, CDR2 LQKENI. This CDR3 has 13 residues. Deletions cut 6 bases from V and 6 bases from J, with 12 bases between. Hyperthyroidism was new, under 2 months, in patients aged 18 to 65. PBMCs stemmed from 10 ml of fresh peripheral blood. This clonotype was seen repeatedly, ten times or more. Its antigen remains unknown. General study points: Progression of ophthalmopathy was predicted by the model with 65% to 71% sensitivity and 72% to 85% specificity.

The chain joins TRBV18 to TRBJ1-5; no reliable D call. The sequenced sample consisted of peripheral blood. The receptor comes from a woman younger than 35 with stable Graves' hyperthyroidism. Some clones in this sample may be carry-over from other donors' samples. The CDR3 sequence: CASSSTSVQPQHF. The CDR3, as DNA: TGTGCCAGCTCCTCGACATCTGTTCAGCCCCAGCATTTT.